This TCR beta chain stems from a study of Graves' ophthalmopathy and Graves' hyperthyroidism. If patients had other autoimmune diseases, uncontrolled infections, pregnancy or lactation, they were excluded. Trimming took 6 bases from V and 3 from J; bases not matched to a gene: 9. This CDR3 contains 15 residues. Germline CDR1 and CDR2: MNHEY and SVGEGT. Amplifying from RNA transcripts, the study obtained TCR beta CDR3 regions. Following a first-round RT-PCR that used HTBI primers, a second-round multiplex PCR was carried out. A single record per CDR3 protein comes from TCRdb applying MiXCR to the multiplex PCR reads. The sample yields about 620,000 distinct CDR3 sequences, 22% seen once. Ten or more counts support this clonotype.

The chain recombines TRBV6-2 or TRBV6-3 with TRBJ1-1, with TRBD1 matching 8 bases. The source of this sequence is a woman aged 18 to 35 with stable Graves' hyperthyroidism. Some clones in this sample may be carry-over from other donors' samples. Sequencing was carried out using peripheral blood. The CDR3: CASSDGTGYYTEAFF. The CDR3 nucleotides read TGTGCCAGCAGCGACGGGACAGGTTACTACACTGAAGCTTTCTTT.